A single TCR beta chain is shown here with its context. The source of the sample is a study of blood T cell repertoires in COVID-19. CDR3 length equals 15 residues. Germline loops: CDR1 KGHDR, CDR2 SFDVKD. Trimming removed 4 bases from V and 6 bases from J; junction bases left unmatched: 5. The data were produced by immunoSEQ multiplex PCR, yet TCRdb's version contains in-frame clones alone and is incomplete. The data show 230,000 or so clones, about 91% seen once. Participants were placed into cohorts based on the clinical history they reported. This chain uses TRBV24-1 with TRBJ1-2, with 12 bases aligning to TRBD1. Source material: PBMCs or T cells enriched from blood (not recorded which). The TCR comes from a woman aged 40 to 55 with acute COVID-19. The CDR3 here is CATSEGTGGVHGYTF. The CDR3 nucleotides are TGTGCCACCAGTGAGGGGACAGGGGGCGTACATGGCTACACCTTC.